The sequence of this T cell receptor beta chain was determined in a study of cytomegalovirus exposure and HLA in healthy donors. PCR was performed using 60 Vbeta and 13 Jbeta primers. Repertoires were generated with immunoSEQ multiplex PCR, while TCRdb's copy carries only in-frame clones and drops some. The data hold 100,000 or so clones, with less than 85% observed a single time. Trimming pared 3 bases from V and 3 bases from J, leaving 3 bases between. Germline CDR1 reads SGHNT; CDR2 reads YYREEE (reference sequence). The CDR3 is 11 amino acids. The chain combines TRBV5-4 with TRBJ1-1; no reliable D call. The sequenced sample consisted of PBMCs. The source is a man between 40 and 49 years old in good health and CMV-seropositive. CDR3 in DNA: TGTGCCAGCAGCTCTTACACTGAAGCTTTCTTT. Encoded protein: CASSSYTEAFF.